This T cell receptor beta chain emerged from a study of CXCR3-negative and CXCR3-positive naive CD8 T cells. Details on this clonotype: The antigen remains undetermined.

The CDR3 is made up of 16 amino acids. Looked up from germline, CDR1 is SEHNR and CDR2 is FQNEAQ (reference sequence). Sorts that each held 250,000 to 300,000 cells were run in triplicate for every CD8+ T cell subset. Naive CD8+ T cells showed CD45RO-CCR7+CD27+CD95-. Study outcomes and limitations: Both naive subsets had comparably high diversity; memory CD8+ cells much lower. In CXCR3-positive naive cells, the TRB CDR3s were more hydrophobic than in CXCR3-negative naive cells.

The TRB libraries of cDNA were built by UMI-labeled 5' RACE. TCRdb reworked the 5' RACE reads into one entry per CDR3 protein, no DNA. The record lists approximately 70,000 distinct CDR3 sequences, of which the ten most abundant hold nearly 1.5%. This sequence was found in a human donor in good health. Some clones in this sample may be carry-over from other donors' samples. Sample: naive CXCR3- CD8+ T cells from blood. As to subset: CD45RO-CCR7+CD27+CD95- naive CD8+ T cells lacking CXCR3 (TNR3-). The chain uses TRBV7-9 and TRBJ2-7. The CDR3 region is CASSLNPTGSYYEQYF.